This passage covers 9 T cell receptor beta chains from one sample sequenced in a study of regulatory T cells in long-lasting Graves disease. Sample time point: newly diagnosed GD, antithyroid drugs for less than 3 months. Extracted PBMC RNA gave rise to the TCR library. CDR3-region Arm-PCR and iRepertoire HTBI primers produced the TCR beta libraries. Via MiXCR, TCRdb re-called the multiplex PCR reads, giving one row per CDR3 protein. Seen here are about 540,000 distinct CDR3 sequences, about 13% observed once, and the top ten hold over 7.5%. These data were likewise used in another study, on T cells in Graves' hyperthyroidism and ophthalmopathy.

This specimen was peripheral blood mononuclear cells (PBMCs), taken at new diagnosis, from a patient treated with antithyroid drugs. The receptors derive from a man in his thirties or forties with Graves disease.

The sample holds many counts of this clonotype. The chain recombines TRBV6-2 or TRBV6-3 with TRBJ2-4; TRBD2 is a possible D gene (6 bases). The CDR3 spans 16 residues. The germline CDR1 and CDR2 sequences are MNHEY and SVGEGT. Trimming removed 4 bases at V and 6 bases at J, with 19 bases between. The CDR3 DNA follows: TGTGCCAGCAGTTCGGCGCGTGGAGCGGAGGGAAACATTCAGTACTTC. Translation gives CASSSARGAEGNIQYF.

This clonotype was observed at least ten times. The V gene is TRBV12-3 or TRBV12-4, the J gene TRBJ1-2; 7 bases are shared with TRBD1. This CDR3 has 12 amino acids. Trimming at V came to 5 bases and at J to 7 bases, leaving 4 bases not matched to a gene. CDR3 in DNA: TGTGCCAGCAGTCCAGGGGGGTCTGGCTACACCTTC. Residues: CASSPGGSGYTF.

This clonotype occurred a few times. With only one base between it and a far larger clone, this is likely a read error. The J gene is TRBJ2-5, the V gene TRBV27; no definite D call. Germline lookup yields CDR1 MNHEY and CDR2 SMNVEV (reference sequence). The CDR3 has 12 residues. Trimming removed 5 bases at V and 7 bases at J, with 11 bases between. CDR3 sequence reads: CASSDSIGTQYF. The CDR3 DNA reads as TGTGCCAGCAGTGATTCTATTGGGACCCAGTACTTC.

This clonotype showed up many times. V is TRBV29-1 and J is TRBJ2-1; 7 nucleotides agree with TRBD1. This CDR3 contains 15 residues. Germline CDR1 SQVTM, CDR2 ANQGSEA. With V trimmed by 3 bases and J by 3 bases, 8 bases remained unmatched. The CDR3 region has the DNA TGCAGCGTTGAGGACAAGACAGGGTACTACAATGAGCAGTTCTTC. Amino acids: CSVEDKTGYYNEQFF.

The rearrangement uses TRBV19 and TRBJ1-3; no firm D call. The length of the CDR3 is 13 residues. The germline V and J ends were trimmed by 7 bases and 2 bases, with 9 bases remaining between them. Germline-derived CDR1 and CDR2 are LNHDA and SQIVND (reference sequence). The CDR3 nucleotides read TGTGCCAGTATTTCCAGCACTGGAAACACCATATATTTT. The encoded protein is CASISSTGNTIYF.

The genes are TRBV20-1 and TRBJ2-1, with TRBD2 identical over 8 bases. V gave up 5 bases and J gave up 8 bases; unmatched junction bases: 8. This CDR3 has 13 amino acids. Germline CDR1 is DFQATT and CDR2 is SNEGSKA (reference sequence). Here the CDR3 reads CSAPRTSWHEQFF. Written as DNA, the CDR3 is TGCAGTGCTCCCCGGACTAGCTGGCATGAGCAGTTCTTC.

This clonotype appeared many times. Given a much more abundant clone one base away, this may be a read error. This chain uses TRBV5-5 with TRBJ1-1; D is unresolved. The V end lost 0 bases, the J end lost 3 bases, and 3 bases lay between the germline ends. This CDR3 has 12 amino acids. Germline loops: CDR1 SGHKS, CDR2 YYEKEE (reference sequence). The CDR3 loop is CASSLGHTEAFF. The DNA for the CDR3 is TGTGCCAGCAGCTTGGGGCACACTGAAGCTTTCTTT.

This clonotype was counted a few times. A read error may account for a junction end that differs from germline. This rearrangement joins TRBV2 to TRBJ2-5; tentative D call: TRBD2 (6 bases). This CDR3 comprises 12 residues. Germline V lookup: CDR1 SNHLY, CDR2 FYNNEI. The CDR3: CASSVREETRYF. The CDR3 DNA sequence: TGTGCCAGCAGTGTGCGGGAAGAGACCCGGTACTTC.

Details on this clonotype: This may be a read error: a much more frequent sequence differs by one nucleotide. The chain joins TRBV6-1 to TRBJ2-5; no clear D. Germline V CDR1 and CDR2: MNHNS, SASEGT. V was cut by 7 bases and J by 7 bases, with 22 bases left in between. This CDR3 spans 15 amino acids. This chain's CDR3 is CASNPWEGSLGTQYF. The CDR3 bases are TGTGCCAGCAACCCTTGGGAAGGGTCCCTGGGGACCCAGTACTTC.